The 22 T cell receptor beta chains reported below all come from one sample, sequenced in a study of beta chain features in type 1 diabetes. The investigators reverse transcribed all of the isolated RNA, so they sequenced expressed TCRB transcripts. Assay used: immunoSEQ multiplex PCR; TCRdb lists only in-frame clones, some missing. The table lists roughly 240,000 clones, roughly 13% of them singletons, with more than 0.02% in the top ten. What was sequenced was naive CD4+ T cells from blood. The origin of the receptors is a woman aged 40 to 50 in good health.

The chain links TRBV7-2 to TRBJ2-3, with 11 bases aligning to TRBD2. Germline loops: CDR1 SGHTA, CDR2 FQGNSA. The CDR3 runs 14 residues. Unmatched junction bases numbered 0, after V lost 1 base and J lost 6 bases. The CDR3, as DNA: TGTGCCAGCAGCTTAGTAGCGGGGGGGGATACGCAGTATTTT. Protein: CASSLVAGGDTQYF.

The chain links TRBV9 to TRBJ2-7; 8 bases line up with TRBD2. The germline CDR1 and CDR2 sequences are SGDLS and YYNGEE. This CDR3 contains 15 residues. V lost 4 bases and J lost 3; bases outside the gene matches: 9. CDR3 residues: CASSTGGGVHYEQYF. The DNA for the CDR3 is TGTGCCAGCAGCACCGGGGGGGGCGTCCACTACGAGCAGTACTTC. Supplemented by reference TRBV9 and TRBJ2-7, the full variable domain reads DSGVTQTPKHLITATGQRVTLRCSPRSGDLSVYWYQQSLDQGLQFLIQYYNGEERAKGNILERFSAQQFPDLHSELNLSSLELGDSALYFCASSTGGGVHYEQYFGPGTRLTVT.

The chain joins TRBV7-9 to TRBJ1-4, with 9 bases aligning to TRBD1. The CDR3 is 14 residues long. The germline V gene has CDR1 SEHNR and CDR2 FQNEAQ (reference sequence). V dropped 7 bases and J dropped 5; count of bases not matched to a gene: 5. The CDR3 DNA reads TGTGCCAGCAAGACCGGGACAGGGAATGAAAAACTGTTTTTT. The encoded protein is CASKTGTGNEKLFF.

The rearrangement links TRBV5-1 to TRBJ1-4; unclear D gene. This CDR3 spans 15 amino acids. The V gene's germline CDR1 is SGHRS and CDR2 YFSETQ. V gave up 0 bases and J gave up 5 bases, with 11 bases separating them. The CDR3 region is CASSLESRNNEKLFF. In DNA form, the CDR3 reads TGCGCCAGCAGCTTGGAGAGCCGAAACAATGAAAAACTGTTTTTT. Combining the CDR3 with reference TRBV5-1 and TRBJ1-4 gives the whole variable domain KAGVTQTPRYLIKTRGQQVTLSCSPISGHRSVSWYQQTPGQGLQFLFEYFSETQRNKGNFPGRFSGRQFSNSRSEMNVSTLELGDSALYLCASSLESRNNEKLFFGSGTQLSVL.

This clone was counted a few times. The rearrangement joins TRBV19 to TRBJ2-3; 11 bases are shared with TRBD1. This CDR3 spans 16 amino acids. The V gene end was trimmed by 4 bases and the J gene end by 4 bases; junction bases not matched to a gene: 7. Germline V lookup: CDR1 LNHDA, CDR2 SQIVND (reference sequence). CDR3 nucleotides: TGTGCCAGTAGTACACGGACAGGGGGCGGCGCAGATACGCAGTATTTT. Translated, it gives CASSTRTGGGADTQYF.

The gene calls are TRBV11-2 and TRBJ2-2, with 7 bases fitting TRBD1. This CDR3 comprises 14 residues. The V and J ends lost 1 base and 8 bases, in that order; junction bases with no gene match: 4. Per germline, CDR1 SGHAT and CDR2 FQNNGV. CDR3 residues: CASSLVEGAGELFF. The DNA of the CDR3 is TGTGCCAGCAGCTTAGTTGAGGGGGCAGGGGAGCTGTTTTTT.

This clone appeared many times. The CDR3 spells CASSHRQGMAGELFF. In nucleotides, the CDR3 is TGCGCCAGCAGCCACCGACAGGGAATGGCCGGGGAGCTGTTTTTT. This chain connects TRBV4-3 to TRBJ2-2; 7 nucleotides line up with TRBD1. The J segment lost 6 bases and the V segment lost 3 bases, leaving 7 bases of the junction unmatched. The CDR3 totals 15 residues. Germline V gene sequence: CDR1 LGHNA, CDR2 YSLEER.

As DNA, the CDR3 is TGTGCCAGCAGCTTCCTCCGGGGGGGCCGAAGCAATCAGCCCCAGCATTTT. This gives the protein CASSFLRGGRSNQPQHF. The V call is TRBV7-8, the J call TRBJ1-5, with D maybe TRBD1 (6 bases). This CDR3 is built from 17 residues. Germline loops: CDR1 SGHVS, CDR2 FQNEAQ. Trimming took off 3 bases at V and 1 base at J, with 16 bases between the two ends.

A remark on this clone: The same CDR3 is also encoded by other DNA sequences in this sample. The J gene is TRBJ1-2, the V gene TRBV9, with D uncertain. The CDR3 has 17 amino acids. V gave up 2 bases and J gave up 4 bases, with 21 bases separating them. Germline V CDR1 and CDR2: SGDLS, YYNGEE. CDR3 residues: CASSVNTATPPLYGYTF. DNA of the CDR3: TGTGCCAGCAGCGTGAACACAGCAACCCCCCCCCTCTATGGCTACACCTTC.

The table lists this clone with a few counts. V usage is TRBV28 and J usage is TRBJ2-5; 9 nucleotides agree with TRBD2. The CDR3 runs 15 residues. V lost 5 bases and J lost 3; bases outside the gene matches: 7. Germline V gene data show CDR1 as MDHEN and CDR2 as SYDVKM. In DNA form, the CDR3 reads TGTGCCAGCAGTCACGCCCTAGCGGGGAAAGAGACCCAGTACTTC. As protein: CASSHALAGKETQYF.

This clone was seen a handful of times. The chain has TRBV6-6 and TRBJ1-2; 8 nucleotides match TRBD1. This CDR3 is built from 14 residues. Trimming removed 2 bases from V and 8 bases from J; junction bases left unmatched: 7. Germline V CDR1 and CDR2: MNHNY, SVGAGI (reference sequence). The CDR3 DNA follows: TGTGCCAGCAGTTACCCAGGACAGGGTGAGGGCTACACCTTC. Its protein is CASSYPGQGEGYTF.

This clone was counted only a few times. This chain links TRBV7-8 with TRBJ1-3, with 11 positions matching TRBD1. Germline assignment: CDR1 SGHVS and CDR2 FQNEAQ. CDR3 length equals 16 residues. The V and J ends lost 1 base and 8 bases, in that order; junction bases with no gene match: 7. The CDR3 DNA sequence: TGTGCCAGCAGCTTAGGGACAGGGGGCGGCTGGTACACCATATATTTT. It codes for CASSLGTGGGWYTIYF.

This clone was detected a few times. The V gene is TRBV2, the J gene TRBJ2-3; possibly TRBD1 for D (5 bases). The CDR3 spans 13 residues. Trimming took 8 bases from V and 1 from J, leaving 10 bases between them. Germline V CDR1 and CDR2: SNHLY, FYNNEI. This chain's CDR3 is CASQGMGTDTQYF. CDR3 nucleotide sequence: TGTGCCAGCCAGGGAATGGGCACAGATACGCAGTATTTT.

In this sample, this clone turned up a few times. The chain links TRBV6-1 to TRBJ1-2, with 8 bases identical to TRBD1. CDR1 and CDR2 from the germline V gene are MNHNS and SASEGT. CDR3 size: 14 residues. Trimming cost V 0 bases and J 7 bases; bases outside gene matches: 4. In DNA, the CDR3 is TGTGCCAGCAGTGAAGCAGGACAGGGTGGTGGCTACACCTTC. It encodes CASSEAGQGGGYTF.

This clone was seen a handful of times. The chain carries TRBV7-9 and TRBJ2-1; 15 nucleotides agree with TRBD2. From germline, CDR1 is SEHNR and CDR2 FQNEAQ (reference sequence). V lost 5 bases and J lost 0; bases outside the gene matches: 8. CDR3 length: 19 amino acids. The CDR3 protein is CASSGTGLAGGPSYNEQFF. The CDR3 nucleotides are TGTGCCAGCAGCGGAACGGGACTAGCGGGGGGCCCCTCCTACAATGAGCAGTTCTTC.

The chain couples TRBV2 to TRBJ1-2; TRBD1 aligns across 10 bases. V trimming: 3 bases; J trimming: 4 bases; junction bases outside the gene matches: 5. The CDR3 runs 15 residues. From germline, CDR1 is SNHLY and CDR2 FYNNEI. CDR3 in amino acids: CASSEFGTGAYGYTF. The CDR3 nucleotides are TGTGCCAGCAGTGAGTTTGGGACAGGGGCCTATGGCTACACCTTC.

This clone was seen a few times. The chain couples TRBV7-6 to TRBJ1-1; D is undetermined. The CDR3 loop spans 13 amino acids. V was pared by 2 bases and J by 2 bases, with 6 bases between. CDR1 is SGHVS and CDR2 is FNYEAQ in the germline V gene. Here the CDR3 reads CASSLRFNTEAFF. The CDR3 coding sequence is TGTGCCAGCAGCTTACGGTTCAACACTGAAGCTTTCTTT.

This clone appeared a few times. V is TRBV19 and J is TRBJ1-2, with 12 bases matching TRBD1. Germline V CDR1 and CDR2: LNHDA, SQIVND (reference sequence). The V gene end was trimmed by 6 bases and the J gene end by 4 bases; junction bases not matched to a gene: 6. There are 15 residues in the CDR3. The CDR3 DNA reads TGTGCCAGTAGCCGTTCGGGACAGGGGGCCTATGGCTACACCTTC. Translating it yields CASSRSGQGAYGYTF. Full variable domain (outside the CDR3, taken from reference TRBV19 and TRBJ1-2): DGGITQSPKYLFRKEGQNVTLSCEQNLNHDAMYWYRQDPGQGLRLIYYSQIVNDFQKGDIAEGYSVSREKKESFPLTVTSAQKNPTAFYLCASSRSGQGAYGYTFGSGTRLTVV.

V is TRBV27 and J is TRBJ1-1; D might be TRBD1 (6 bases). Trimming stripped 5 bases from V and 5 bases from J, with 15 bases between. The CDR3 loop spans 14 amino acids. CDR1 and CDR2 (germline): MNHEY, SMNVEV (reference sequence). The CDR3 protein is CASSPGQRRTEAFF. Here the CDR3 DNA reads TGTGCCAGCAGTCCTGGACAGAGACGTACTGAAGCTTTCTTT.

In this sample, this clone turned up a few times. The chain uses TRBV5-8 and TRBJ2-3; 8 bases fit TRBD2. The CDR3 sequence is 16 residues long. Germline V gene lookup returns CDR1 SGHTS and CDR2 YDEGEE. Trimming cost V 0 bases and J 1 base; bases outside gene matches: 4. This CDR3 is CASSLVAGGRTDTQYF. The CDR3, as DNA: TGTGCCAGCAGCTTGGTGGCGGGGGGTCGCACAGATACGCAGTATTTT.

V is TRBV11-2 and J is TRBJ2-2, with a tentative D call TRBD2 (5 bases). Per the germline V gene, CDR1 is SGHAT and CDR2 is FQNNGV. This CDR3 is 15 amino acids long. V lost 2 bases and J 11 bases, leaving 18 bases between the germline ends. CDR3 residues: CASSLLAIGVHELFF. CDR3 nucleotides: TGTGCCAGCAGCTTACTGGCAATCGGGGTACATGAGCTGTTTTTT.

This clone turned up a few times. V usage is TRBV2 and J usage is TRBJ2-5, with TRBD2 identical over 9 bases. The CDR3 extends over 16 amino acids. Germline trimming cut 5 bases from V and 3 bases from J; bases unmatched to any gene: 10. Per germline, CDR1 SNHLY and CDR2 FYNNEI. Written as DNA, the CDR3 is TGTGCCAGCAGTCGCACGGACCTAGCGGGAAAAGAGACCCAGTACTTC. Translation: CASSRTDLAGKETQYF. The whole variable domain, remainder taken from reference TRBV2 and TRBJ2-5, is EPEVTQTPSHQVTQMGQEVILRCVPISNHLYFYWYRQILGQKVEFLVSFYNNEISEKSEIFDDQFSVERPDGSNFTLKIRSTKLEDSAMYFCASSRTDLAGKETQYFGPGTRLLVL.